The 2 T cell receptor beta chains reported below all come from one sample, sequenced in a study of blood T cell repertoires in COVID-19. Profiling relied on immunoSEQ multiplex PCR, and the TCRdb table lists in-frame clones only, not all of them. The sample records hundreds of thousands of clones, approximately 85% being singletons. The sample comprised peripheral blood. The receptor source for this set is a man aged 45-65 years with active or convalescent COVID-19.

CDR3 in amino acids: CASSPSGGLEAYEQYF. DNA for the CDR3: TGTGCCAGCAGCCCGAGCGGAGGTCTAGAAGCCTACGAGCAGTACTTC. V usage is TRBV4-2 and J usage is TRBJ2-7, with D possibly TRBD2 on 5 matching bases. From germline, CDR1 is LGHNA and CDR2 YNFKEQ. The V end was cut by 4 bases, the J end by 2 bases, with 18 bases between. The CDR3 totals 16 residues.

The CDR3 DNA sequence: TGCGCCAGCAGTGAGCCGGGGACCGGGGAGCTGTTTTTT. Protein product: CASSEPGTGELFF. This chain joins TRBV10-2 and TRBJ2-2; perhaps TRBD2 as D (5 bases). The length of the CDR3 is 13 residues. V was shortened by 2 bases and J by 5 bases, with 6 bases between the two germline ends. Per germline, CDR1 WSHSY and CDR2 SAAADI.